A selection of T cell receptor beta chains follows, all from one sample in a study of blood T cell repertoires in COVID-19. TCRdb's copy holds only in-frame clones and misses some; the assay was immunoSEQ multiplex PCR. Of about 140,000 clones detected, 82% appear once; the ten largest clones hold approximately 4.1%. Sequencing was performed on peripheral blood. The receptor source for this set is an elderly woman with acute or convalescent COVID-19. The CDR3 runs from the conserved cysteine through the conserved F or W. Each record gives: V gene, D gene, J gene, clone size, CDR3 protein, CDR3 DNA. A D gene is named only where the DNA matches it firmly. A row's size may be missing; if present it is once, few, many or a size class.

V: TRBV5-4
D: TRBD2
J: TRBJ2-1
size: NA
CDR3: CASRALSGSLNEQFF
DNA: TGTGCCAGCAGGGCACTTAGCGGGAGTTTAAATGAGCAGTTCTTC

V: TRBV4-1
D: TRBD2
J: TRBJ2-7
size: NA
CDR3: CASSRERLAGGPHYEQYF
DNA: TGCGCCAGCAGTAGGGAGAGACTAGCGGGAGGGCCTCACTACGAGCAGTACTTC

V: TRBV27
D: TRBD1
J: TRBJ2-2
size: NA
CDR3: CASRLGQGSTGELFF
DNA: TGTGCCAGCAGGTTAGGACAGGGAAGCACCGGGGAGCTGTTTTTT

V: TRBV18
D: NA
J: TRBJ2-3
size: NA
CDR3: CASSHNTGTDTQYF
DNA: TGTGCCAGCTCACACAATACCGGGACAGATACGCAGTATTTT

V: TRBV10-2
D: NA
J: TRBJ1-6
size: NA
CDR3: CATSGYSYNSPLHF
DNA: TGCGCCACCTCAGGGTACTCCTATAATTCACCCCTCCACTTT

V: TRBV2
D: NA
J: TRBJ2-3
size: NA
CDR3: CASTPPGRGAASTDTQYF
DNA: TGTGCCAGCACCCCCCCCGGCCGCGGGGCCGCTAGCACAGATACGCAGTATTTT

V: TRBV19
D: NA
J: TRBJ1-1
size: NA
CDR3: CASDPTGPGMRAFF
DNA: TGTGCCAGTGACCCCACAGGGCCCGGGATGAGAGCTTTCTTT

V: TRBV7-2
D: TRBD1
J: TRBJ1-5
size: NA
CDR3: CASSLQGAEQPQHF
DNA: TGTGCCAGCAGCTTACAGGGGGCTGAGCAGCCCCAGCATTTT

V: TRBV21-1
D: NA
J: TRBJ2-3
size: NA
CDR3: CASSKNHRQAEGTDTQYF
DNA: TGTGCCAGCAGCAAAAACCATAGACAGGCCGAGGGGACAGATACGCAGTATTTT

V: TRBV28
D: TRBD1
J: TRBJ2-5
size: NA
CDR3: CASSLRTGGPETQYF
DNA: TGTGCCAGCAGTTTAAGGACAGGGGGGCCAGAGACCCAGTACTTC

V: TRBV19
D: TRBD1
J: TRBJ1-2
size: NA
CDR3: CASSPQGAYGYTF
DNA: TGTGCCAGTAGTCCACAGGGGGCGTATGGCTACACCTTC

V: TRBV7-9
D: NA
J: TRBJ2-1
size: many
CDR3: CAIPSRRGYNEQFF
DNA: TGTGCCATCCCGAGCCGCCGGGGCTACAATGAGCAGTTCTTC

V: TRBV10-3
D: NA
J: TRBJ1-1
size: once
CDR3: CAISATEMNTEAFF
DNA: TGTGCCATCAGTGCCACAGAGATGAACACTGAAGCTTTCTTT

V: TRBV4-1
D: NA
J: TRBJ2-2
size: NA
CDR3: CASSQAVGGRGTGELFF
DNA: TGCGCCAGCAGCCAAGCGGTTGGAGGGCGGGGCACCGGGGAGCTGTTTTTT

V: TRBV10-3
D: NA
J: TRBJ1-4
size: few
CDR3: CAISAVLNEKLFF
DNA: TGTGCCATCAGTGCCGTCCTTAATGAAAAACTGTTTTTT

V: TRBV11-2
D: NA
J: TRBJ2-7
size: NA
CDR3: CASSLGREREQYF
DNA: TGTGCCAGCAGCTTAGGCCGGGAGAGGGAGCAGTACTTC

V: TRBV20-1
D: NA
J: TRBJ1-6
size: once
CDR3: CSASRQSYNSPLHF
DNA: TGCAGTGCTAGTCGACAGAGTTATAATTCACCCCTCCACTTT

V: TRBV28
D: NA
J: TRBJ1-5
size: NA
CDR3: CASSPPHSGGSNQPQHF
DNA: TGTGCCAGCAGTCCTCCGCACTCGGGGGGTTCCAATCAGCCCCAGCATTTT

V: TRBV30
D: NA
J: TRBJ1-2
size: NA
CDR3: CAWSVRFGPGYTF
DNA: TGTGCCTGGAGTGTACGGTTTGGGCCCGGCTACACCTTC

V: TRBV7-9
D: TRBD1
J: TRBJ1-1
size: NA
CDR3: CASSLGGIQGIDTEAFF
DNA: TGTGCCAGCAGCTTAGGAGGAATACAGGGGATCGACACTGAAGCTTTCTTT

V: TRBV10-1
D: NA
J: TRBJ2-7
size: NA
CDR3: CASSESSGHYGYEQYF
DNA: TGCGCCAGCAGTGAGTCCAGTGGACATTATGGCTACGAGCAGTACTTC

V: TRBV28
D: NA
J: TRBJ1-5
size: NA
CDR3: CASSPGHIRQHF
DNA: TGTGCCAGCAGTCCGGGACACATACGCCAGCATTTT

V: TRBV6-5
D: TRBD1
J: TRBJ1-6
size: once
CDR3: CASLVGGGSPLHF
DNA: TGTGCCAGCTTGGTAGGGGGCGGGTCACCCCTCCACTTT

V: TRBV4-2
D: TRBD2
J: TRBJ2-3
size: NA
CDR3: CASSRQGTSGISTDTQYF
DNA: TGTGCCAGCAGCCGTCAAGGGACTAGCGGAATAAGCACAGATACGCAGTATTTT

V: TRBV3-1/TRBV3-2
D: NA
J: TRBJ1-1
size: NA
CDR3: CASSQDRGRKTEAFF
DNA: TGTGCCAGCAGCCAAGACCGCGGAAGGAAGACTGAAGCTTTCTTT

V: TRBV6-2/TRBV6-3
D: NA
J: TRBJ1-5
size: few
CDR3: CASSTGPEWYSNQPQHF
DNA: TGTGCCAGCAGTACCGGCCCGGAGTGGTATAGCAATCAGCCCCAGCATTTT

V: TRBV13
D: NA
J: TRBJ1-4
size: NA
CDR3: CASSLPGEREKLFF
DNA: TGTGCCAGCAGCTTACCGGGGGAACGTGAAAAACTGTTTTTT

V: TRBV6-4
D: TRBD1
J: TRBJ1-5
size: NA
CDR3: CASSDSENRGVDSNQPQHF
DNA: TGTGCCAGCAGTGACTCGGAGAACAGGGGCGTAGATAGCAATCAGCCCCAGCATTTT